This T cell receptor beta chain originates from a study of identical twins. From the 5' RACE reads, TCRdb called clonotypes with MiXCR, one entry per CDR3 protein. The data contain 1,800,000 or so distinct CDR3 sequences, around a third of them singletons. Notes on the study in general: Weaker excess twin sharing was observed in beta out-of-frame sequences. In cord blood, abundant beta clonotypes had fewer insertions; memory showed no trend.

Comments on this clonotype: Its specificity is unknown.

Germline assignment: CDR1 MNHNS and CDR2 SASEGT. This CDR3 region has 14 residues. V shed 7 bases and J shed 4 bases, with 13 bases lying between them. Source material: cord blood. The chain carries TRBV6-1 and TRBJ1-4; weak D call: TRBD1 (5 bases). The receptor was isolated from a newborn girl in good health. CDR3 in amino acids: CASIDRTRNEKLFF. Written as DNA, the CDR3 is TGTGCCAGCATAGACAGAACACGTAATGAAAAACTGTTTTTT.